The 5 T cell receptor beta chains below all came from one sample that was sequenced in a study of T cells after yellow fever vaccination. TCRdb reanalysed the 5' RACE reads using MiXCR and keeps one entry per CDR3 protein. Of some 560,000 distinct CDR3 sequences listed, 15% to 20% were seen once; the top ten hold roughly an eighth. Source: PBMCs, taken 15 days after the yellow fever booster vaccination. The receptor set was obtained from a man aged 25-40 years who received the YFV17D yellow fever vaccine.

The sample holds a few counts of this clonotype. The V gene is TRBV15, the J gene TRBJ2-4; D is perhaps TRBD1 or TRBD2 (5 bases each). The V and J ends lost 1 base and 8 bases respectively, with 15 bases between them. The CDR3 extends over 15 amino acids. Germline V CDR1 and CDR2: LNHNV, YYDKDF (reference sequence). Written as DNA, the CDR3 is TGTGCCACCAGCAGAGGGGGCCGGGATCTAGACATTCAGTACTTC. Translation gives CATSRGGRDLDIQYF.

Here the CDR3 DNA reads TGTGCTAGTGGTCCACCCATCGGCGAGACCCAGTACTTC. This encodes CASGPPIGETQYF. The chain is built from TRBV12-5 and TRBJ2-5, with D uncertain. Trimming took 5 bases from V and 5 from J, leaving 12 bases between them. This CDR3 is 13 amino acids long. CDR1 is LGHNT, CDR2 FRNRAP, per germline. Complete variable domain (other parts from reference TRBV12-5 and TRBJ2-5): DARVTQTPRHKVTEMGQEVTMRCQPILGHNTVFWYRQTMMQGLELLAYFRNRAPLDDSGMPKDRFSAEMPDATLATLKIQPSEPRDSAVYFCASGPPIGETQYFGPGTRLLVL.

V usage is TRBV25-1 and J usage is TRBJ2-2; D is unresolved. The V gene's germline CDR1 is MGHDK and CDR2 SYGVNS. Trimming shortened V by 1 base and J by 2 bases, and 11 bases separated the two germline ends. The CDR3 extends over 16 amino acids. The CDR3 spells CASSEFDPPNTGELFF. DNA of the CDR3: TGTGCCAGCAGTGAATTCGACCCGCCCAACACCGGGGAGCTGTTTTTT.

The V and J genes are TRBV3-1 and TRBJ2-5; D not resolved. CDR3 length: 13 amino acids. Trimming pared 8 bases from V and 0 bases from J, leaving 10 bases between. Germline CDR1 is LGHDT and CDR2 is YNNKEL (reference sequence). The CDR3: CASAPIDQETQYF. CDR3 coding DNA: TGTGCCAGCGCCCCGATCGACCAAGAGACCCAGTACTTC.

This clonotype came up a few times. This chain joins TRBV7-9 and TRBJ1-1; TRBD1 matches at 8 bases. The germline V gene has CDR1 SEHNR and CDR2 FQNEAQ (reference sequence). The CDR3 is made up of 14 amino acids. J gave up 5 bases and V 3 bases, and 5 bases lay outside the gene matches. The CDR3 coding sequence is TGTGCCAGCAGCTTCGGGACAGGAGGGACTGAAGCTTTCTTT. Translated: CASSFGTGGTEAFF. Drawing the rest from reference TRBV7-9 and TRBJ1-1, the complete variable domain is DTGVSQNPRHKITKRGQNVTFRCDPISEHNRLYWYRQTLGQGPEFLTYFQNEAQLEKSRLLSDRFSAERPKGSFSTLEIQRTEQGDSAMYLCASSFGTGGTEAFFGQGTRLTVV.